The next 24 T cell receptor beta chains were all read from a single sample in a study of STAT5B mutations in CD4+ large granular lymphocyte leukemia. The protocol was immunoSEQ multiplex PCR, while the TCRdb copy is restricted to in-frame clones and leaves out a portion. This table holds about 31,000 clones, approximately 91% found once. Sequenced material: CD4+ T cells from blood buffy coats. These receptor sequences come from a human donor in good health.

This clone was counted a single time. This sequence joins TRBV28 and TRBJ1-2; TRBD1 agrees at 10 bases. The CDR3 is 16 residues long. V shed 6 bases, J shed 6 bases, and the junction held 13 bases outside the gene matches. Germline V gives CDR1 MDHEN, CDR2 SYDVKM. DNA of the CDR3: TGTGCCAGCAGGGAAGTCGCCGGGACAGGGGTAAATGGCTACACCTTC. Residues: CASREVAGTGVNGYTF.

The genes are TRBV19 and TRBJ2-5; 13 bases map to TRBD2. After removal of 5 bases from V and 4 bases from J, the junction contained 4 bases not matched to a gene. Germline V gives CDR1 LNHDA, CDR2 SQIVND (reference sequence). The CDR3 loop spans 15 amino acids. The chain's CDR3 is CASSQLAGGPETQYF. In DNA, the CDR3 is TGTGCCAGTAGTCAACTAGCGGGAGGGCCAGAGACCCAGTACTTC.

V gene TRBV6-5 combines with J gene TRBJ2-1; unclear D gene. The CDR3 runs 15 residues. V lost 0 bases and J 7 bases, leaving 13 bases between the germline ends. Germline V gene lookup returns CDR1 MNHEY and CDR2 SVGAGI. The CDR3 is CASSYSKNSPNEQFF. The CDR3 nucleotides read TGTGCCAGCAGTTACTCGAAGAACAGTCCAAATGAGCAGTTCTTC.

The chain employs TRBV11-3 and TRBJ2-7, with D perhaps matching TRBD1 (7 bases). This CDR3 is 14 amino acids long. Trimming stripped 3 bases from V and 3 bases from J, with 12 bases between. Per germline, CDR1 SGHNT and CDR2 YENEEA. The CDR3 DNA is TGTGCCAGCAGCTTGTCAGGGGGGAACTACGAGCAGTACTTC. Translation gives CASSLSGGNYEQYF. Using reference TRBV11-3 and TRBJ2-7 for the parts outside the CDR3, the full variable domain is EAGVVQSPRYKIIEKKQPVAFWCNPISGHNTLYWYLQNLGQGPELLIRYENEEAVDDSQLPKDRFSAERLKGVDSTLKIQPAELGDSAVYLCASSLSGGNYEQYFGPGTRLTVT.

This rearrangement joins TRBV27 to TRBJ2-1; 9 bases match TRBD2. Germline CDR1 reads MNHEY; CDR2 reads SMNVEV (reference sequence). After removal of 2 bases from V and 6 bases from J, the junction contained 8 bases not matched to a gene. The CDR3 contains 16 residues. The CDR3 protein is CASSLPLAGDINEQFF. In nucleotides, the CDR3 is TGTGCCAGCAGTTTACCATTAGCGGGAGATATCAATGAGCAGTTCTTC.

V gene TRBV6-4 combines with J gene TRBJ1-1; 10 bases agree with TRBD1. This CDR3 is 12 amino acids long. Germline V gene data show CDR1 as MRHNA and CDR2 as SNTAGT. V dropped 6 bases and J dropped 11; count of bases not matched to a gene: 6. The CDR3 sequence is CASSRDRGPAFF. In DNA form, the CDR3 reads TGTGCCAGCAGCCGGGACAGGGGTCCCGCTTTCTTT.

V and J are TRBV5-8 and TRBJ2-7; 9 positions agree with TRBD1. The CDR3 has 16 residues. The junction had 10 bases not matched to a gene; V was cut back by 1 base and J by 5 bases. Per germline, CDR1 SGHTS and CDR2 YDEGEE. DNA for the CDR3: TGTGCCAGCAGCTTGAAAGGGACAGGGACCAGCAACGAGCAGTACTTC. Amino acid sequence: CASSLKGTGTSNEQYF.

The CDR3 spells CASSRDIAPSGANVLTF. The CDR3 nucleotides read TGTGCCAGCAGCCGGGACATCGCCCCCTCTGGGGCCAACGTCCTGACTTTC. The chain is built from TRBV25-1 and TRBJ2-6; tentatively, D is TRBD1 (6 bases). CDR1 and CDR2 (germline): MGHDK, SYGVNS. This CDR3 has 17 amino acids. V was clipped by 6 bases and J by 0 bases, with 15 bases between them.

This clone showed up just a few times. The V and J genes are TRBV2 and TRBJ1-5; D unclear. CDR3 size: 12 residues. Germline assignment: CDR1 SNHLY and CDR2 FYNNEI. V shed 3 bases and J shed 0 bases, with 0 bases lying between them. The CDR3 region has the DNA TGTGCCAGCAGTGATAGCAATCAGCCCCAGCATTTT. This encodes CASSDSNQPQHF.

The J gene is TRBJ2-4, the V gene TRBV18; D is perhaps TRBD1 (5 bases). CDR1 and CDR2 (germline): KGHSH, LQKENI. V dropped 3 bases and J dropped 9 bases, with 12 bases sitting between them. The CDR3 extends over 13 amino acids. The CDR3 nucleotides are TGTGCCAGCTCACCGGCCAGGGTGGGCATTCAGTACTTC. Translating it yields CASSPARVGIQYF.

The chain combines TRBV6-5 with TRBJ2-7; maybe TRBD2 (5 bases). The CDR3 is made up of 14 amino acids. The germline CDR1 and CDR2 sequences are MNHEY and SVGAGI. V was clipped by 5 bases and J by 0 bases, with 11 bases between them. Here the CDR3 reads CASSATGSSYEQYF. The CDR3 DNA reads TGTGCCAGCAGTGCGACGGGGAGCTCCTACGAGCAGTACTTC.

This chain connects TRBV12-5 to TRBJ2-5; D perhaps matches TRBD1 (7 bases). The J call may be in error: the DNA end matches TRBJ2-7 better. The CDR3 consists of 13 residues. CDR1 LGHNT and CDR2 FRNRAP come from the germline V gene. This chain's CDR3 is CASGGGTALEQYF. CDR3 nucleotide sequence: TGTGCTAGTGGTGGCGGGACAGCTCTCGAGCAGTACTTC.

This chain connects TRBV6-1 to TRBJ2-3; 9 nucleotides agree with TRBD2. Unmatched junction bases numbered 7, after V lost 1 base and J lost 2 bases. The CDR3 is made up of 17 amino acids. CDR1 MNHNS and CDR2 SASEGT come from the germline V gene. The CDR3 DNA sequence: TGTGCCAGCAGTGAAGTCTGGCGGGAGGGCCTCACAGATACGCAGTATTTT. Residues: CASSEVWREGLTDTQYF.

The chain joins TRBV6-5 to TRBJ1-4, with D possibly TRBD1 on 5 matching bases. Looked up from germline, CDR1 is MNHEY and CDR2 is SVGAGI. V dropped 0 bases and J dropped 5 bases, with 7 bases sitting between them. The CDR3 consists of 14 residues. This CDR3 is CASSYSTVNEKLFF. DNA of the CDR3: TGTGCCAGCAGTTACTCGACAGTCAATGAAAAACTGTTTTTT.

This chain uses TRBV7-8 with TRBJ2-1; perhaps TRBD2 as D (5 bases). Germline CDR1 reads SGHVS; CDR2 reads FQNEAQ. This CDR3 contains 14 residues. V gave up 2 bases and J gave up 7 bases, with 12 bases separating them. In DNA, the CDR3 is TGTGCCAGCAGCTTAAGCCTAGCCAGGAATGAGCAGTTCTTC. Translated, it gives CASSLSLARNEQFF.

V gene TRBV19 combines with J gene TRBJ2-4, with D maybe TRBD2 (5 bases). V was clipped by 9 bases and J by 0 bases, with 27 bases between them. Germline V gene data show CDR1 as LNHDA and CDR2 as SQIVND (reference sequence). This CDR3 region has 19 residues. The CDR3 nucleotides are TGTGCCAGAAACGACGGGATTCTCCCTTCTATTATAGCCAAAAACATTCAGTACTTC. Its protein product is CARNDGILPSIIAKNIQYF.

The J gene is TRBJ2-5, the V gene TRBV7-3; 12 nucleotides align to TRBD1. The J segment lost 5 bases and the V segment lost 4 bases, leaving 8 bases of the junction unmatched. CDR1 is SGHTA and CDR2 is FQGTGA in the germline V gene. CDR3 length: 16 residues. The CDR3 DNA follows: TGTGCCAGCAGCTCCCGGGGGACAGGGGGCGCGGAGACCCAGTACTTC. Protein sequence: CASSSRGTGGAETQYF.

This clone came up once. This chain joins TRBV5-1 and TRBJ2-3; 13 positions match TRBD2. The CDR3 runs to 18 residues. J gave up 0 bases and V 4 bases, and 8 bases lay outside the gene matches. Germline CDR1 SGHRS, CDR2 YFSETQ. CDR3 DNA: TGCGCCAGCAGCAAAGGGACTAGCGGGGTGCCAAGCACAGATACGCAGTATTTT. It yields the protein CASSKGTSGVPSTDTQYF.

The CDR3 loop reads CASRQGIRGSGANVLTF. In nucleotides, the CDR3 is TGTGCCAGCAGACAAGGTATTAGGGGCTCTGGGGCCAACGTCCTGACTTTC. The rearrangement uses TRBV28 and TRBJ2-6, with D possibly TRBD1 on 5 matching bases. V was pared by 6 bases and J by 0 bases, with 15 bases between. The CDR3 covers 17 residues. CDR1 and CDR2 (germline): MDHEN, SYDVKM.

The CDR3 DNA reads TGTGCCAGCAGTCCGCGACGGGCGGGACTCAACGAGCAGTACTTC. Amino acid sequence: CASSPRRAGLNEQYF. The chain recombines TRBV6-5 with TRBJ2-7, with a possible D match to TRBD2 (6 bases). The CDR3 is 15 amino acids. The ends were cut back, 5 bases at V and 5 bases at J, with 19 bases in the middle. Germline values: CDR1 MNHEY, CDR2 SVGAGI.

J is TRBJ2-2 and V is TRBV7-3, with D maybe TRBD1 (5 bases). The CDR3 totals 15 residues. Trimming took 2 bases from V and 3 from J, leaving 10 bases between them. Germline values: CDR1 SGHTA, CDR2 FQGTGA. DNA of the CDR3: TGTGCCAGCAGCTTATTACAGGCGGACACCGGGGAGCTGTTTTTT. Amino acids: CASSLLQADTGELFF.

This clone was counted a few times. The sample contains more than one DNA sequence encoding this CDR3. The V and J genes are TRBV18 and TRBJ2-6; D gene ambiguous. The CDR3 loop spans 13 amino acids. The germline V gene encodes CDR1 KGHSH and CDR2 LQKENI. V lost 3 bases and J lost 3, with 3 bases in between. The CDR3 reads CASSPSGANVLTF. CDR3 nucleotides: TGTGCCAGCTCACCGAGTGGGGCCAACGTCCTGACTTTC.

The rearrangement uses TRBV6-4 and TRBJ2-1; 9 nucleotides align to TRBD1. This CDR3 is 15 amino acids long. Germline V gene lookup returns CDR1 MRHNA and CDR2 SNTAGT. The V gene end was trimmed by 4 bases and the J gene end by 6 bases; junction bases not matched to a gene: 7. The CDR3 DNA reads TGTGCCAGCAGTGTCGGGACAGGGTGGGTCAATGAGCAGTTCTTC. As protein: CASSVGTGWVNEQFF.

V gene TRBV18 combines with J gene TRBJ2-7; D is undetermined. V lost 3 bases, J lost 5 bases, and 5 bases lay in between. The CDR3 sequence is 11 residues long. In germline, CDR1 is KGHSH, CDR2 LQKENI. The CDR3: CASSPGDEQYF. CDR3 bases: TGTGCCAGCTCACCGGGCGACGAGCAGTACTTC.